These T cell receptor beta chains were read from a single sample in a study of shared clonotypes between healthy human individuals. TCRdb's table, derived via immunoSEQ multiplex PCR, lists solely in-frame clones and lacks some. The sample lists some 800,000 clones; around 93% were seen once. Sample: naive CD8+ T cells sorted from blood. These receptors originate from a man aged 25 to 45 in good health. Both conserved end residues are part of each CDR3. D genes are given only for firm matches. Only part of the rows carry a size: once, few, many, or a class if the clone is expanded.

>TRBD2|TRBJ2-1|TRBV5-1|NA
CASSLASGPSYNEQFF
TGCGCCAGCAGCTTGGCTAGCGGGCCCTCCTACAATGAGCAGTTCTTC
>TRBD2|TRBJ2-1|TRBV27|NA
CASSLFTSGVGNEQFF
TGTGCCAGCAGTCTCTTCACTAGCGGAGTGGGGAATGAGCAGTTCTTC
>NA|TRBJ2-6|TRBV27|NA
CASAHSGANVLTF
TGTGCCAGCGCCCACTCTGGGGCCAACGTCCTGACTTTC
>NA|TRBJ1-1|TRBV5-1|NA
CASSLRTMNTEAFF
TGCGCCAGCAGCCTTCGGACTATGAACACTGAAGCTTTCTTT
>TRBD1|TRBJ2-7|TRBV14|NA
CASSPRPSSDRGRAYEQYF
TGTGCCAGCAGCCCTAGGCCAAGCTCCGACAGGGGAAGGGCTTACGAGCAGTACTTC
>NA|TRBJ1-2|TRBV19|NA
CASSMVQTRGYTF
TGTGCCAGTAGTATGGTCCAGACCCGTGGCTACACCTTC
>NA|TRBJ2-3|TRBV9|NA
CASSSWSSSDTQYF
TGTGCCAGCAGCTCTTGGTCCAGCTCAGATACGCAGTATTTT
>NA|TRBJ2-7|TRBV7-8|NA
CASSLPRDTFSYEQYF
TGTGCCAGCAGCTTACCTCGGGACACCTTCTCCTACGAGCAGTACTTC
>NA|TRBJ1-1|TRBV29-1|NA
CSVGTMGTEAFF
TGCAGCGTTGGGACTATGGGGACTGAAGCTTTCTTT
>NA|TRBJ2-7|TRBV11-2|once
CASSEDFSYEQYF
TGTGCCAGCAGCGAAGACTTCTCCTACGAGCAGTACTTC
>NA|TRBJ1-5|TRBV7-9|NA
CASSLAPNQPQHF
TGTGCCAGCAGCTTAGCCCCTAATCAGCCCCAGCATTTT
>TRBD1|TRBJ2-1|TRBV12-5|NA
CASGPRDRAYNEQFF
TGTGCTAGTGGTCCCCGGGACAGGGCCTACAATGAGCAGTTCTTC
>NA|TRBJ2-1|TRBV5-1|NA
CASKKARGDPSIEQFF
TGCGCCAGCAAGAAGGCCAGGGGCGACCCCTCAATTGAGCAGTTCTTC
>NA|TRBJ2-1|TRBV9|NA
CASSPPSDEQFF
TGTGCCAGCAGCCCCCCTAGTGATGAGCAGTTCTTC
>NA|TRBJ2-3|TRBV19|NA
CATTHSDTQYF
TGTGCCACCACGCATAGTGATACGCAGTATTTT
>NA|TRBJ1-1|TRBV29-1|NA
CSVDPSGGLTEAFF
TGCAGCGTGGACCCTAGCGGGGGGCTCACTGAAGCTTTCTTT
>TRBD2|TRBJ2-7|TRBV10-2|NA
CASSPSGPYEQYF
TGCGCCAGCAGTCCTAGCGGTCCCTACGAGCAGTACTTC
>NA|TRBJ2-3|TRBV5-4|NA
CASSLDESTSTDTQYF
TGTGCCAGCAGCTTGGATGAGAGTACGAGCACAGATACGCAGTATTTT
>NA|TRBJ1-2|TRBV7-9|NA
CASSLERSYGYTF
TGTGCCAGCAGCTTAGAACGGAGCTATGGCTACACCTTC
>NA|TRBJ2-7|TRBV7-9|NA
CASSSYSSGVDEQYF
TGTGCCAGCAGCTCCTACTCGTCAGGGGTCGACGAGCAGTACTTC
>NA|TRBJ2-4|TRBV7-9|NA
CASSLPSLNIQYF
TGTGCCAGCAGCTTACCCTCATTGAACATTCAGTACTTC
>NA|TRBJ1-2|TRBV7-9|once
CASSLRSGNYGYTF
TGTGCCAGCAGCTTACGCTCGGGTAACTATGGCTACACCTTC
>NA|TRBJ1-5|TRBV6-1|NA
CASSELPTGFGNQPQHF
TGTGCCAGCAGCGAACTCCCAACGGGGTTCGGCAATCAGCCCCAGCATTTT
>TRBD2|TRBJ2-1|TRBV6-6|NA
CASSYPGTSGYNEQFF
TGTGCCAGCAGTTACCCAGGGACTAGCGGGTACAATGAGCAGTTCTTC
>TRBD2|TRBJ2-7|TRBV28|NA
CATRSGGGASYEQYF
TGTGCCACCCGGTCCGGGGGGGGCGCCTCCTACGAGCAGTACTTC
>NA|TRBJ1-1|TRBV7-9|NA
CASSAGWGKDTEAFF
TGTGCCAGCAGCGCCGGGTGGGGGAAGGATACTGAAGCTTTCTTT
>NA|TRBJ2-7|TRBV7-9|NA
CASSLEMFYEQYF
TGTGCCAGCAGCTTAGAGATGTTCTACGAGCAGTACTTC
>NA|TRBJ2-7|TRBV4-3|NA
CASSQDVGTYEQYF
TGCGCCAGCAGCCAGGATGTGGGAACCTACGAGCAGTACTTC
>TRBD2|TRBJ2-1|TRBV27|NA
CASSFSLAGGINEQFF
TGTGCCAGCAGTTTCTCTCTAGCGGGAGGGATCAATGAGCAGTTCTTC
>NA|TRBJ2-1|TRBV18|NA
CASSPPQTYNEQFF
TGTGCCAGCTCACCACCCCAGACTTACAATGAGCAGTTCTTC
>NA|TRBJ2-1|TRBV27|NA
CASSLGLSSYNEQFF
TGTGCCAGCAGTTTAGGGCTTAGCTCCTACAATGAGCAGTTCTTC
>NA|TRBJ1-1|TRBV7-9|NA
CASSFGQKAFF
TGTGCCAGCAGCTTCGGACAGAAAGCTTTCTTT
>NA|TRBJ2-5|TRBV27|NA
CASSSQGTLETQYF
TGTGCCAGCAGTTCTCAGGGTACCCTAGAGACCCAGTACTTC
>TRBD1|TRBJ2-6|TRBV13|NA
CASSETGSGANVLTF
TGTGCCAGCAGCGAGACAGGGTCCGGGGCCAACGTCCTGACTTTC